These 26 T cell receptor beta chains were all obtained from the same sample, sequenced in a study of T cell responses to AZD1222 COVID-19 vaccine. Generated by immunoSEQ multiplex PCR, the TCRdb table keeps only in-frame clones and is missing some. The profile shows some 100,000 clones, roughly nine tenths of them singletons. Sequences were derived from peripheral blood, sampled on day 0 of AZD1222 vaccination. The receptors originated from an adult in good health.

Details on this clone: Other DNA sequences from this sample encode an identical CDR3 as well. This chain connects TRBV10-3 to TRBJ2-1; 7 nucleotides agree with TRBD2. The CDR3 is 15 amino acids. Germline V gives CDR1 ENHRY, CDR2 SYGVKD. The V and J ends lost 5 bases and 4 bases, in that order; junction bases with no gene match: 8. The CDR3 loop is CAISSPAGPYNEQFF. As DNA, the CDR3 is TGTGCCATCAGTTCACCAGCGGGGCCTTACAATGAGCAGTTCTTC.

V is TRBV11-2 and J is TRBJ2-7, with D possibly matching TRBD2 (6 bases). Trimming shortened V by 5 bases and J by 3 bases, and 11 bases separated the two germline ends. The CDR3 is 13 amino acids. Germline loops: CDR1 SGHAT, CDR2 FQNNGV. The DNA of the CDR3 is TGTGCCAGCAGCCCAATGGGGGGCTACGAGCAGTACTTC. It is translated as CASSPMGGYEQYF. Looking up the rest from reference TRBV11-2 and TRBJ2-7 gives the full variable domain: EAGVAQSPRYKIIEKRQSVAFWCNPISGHATLYWYQQILGQGPKLLIQFQNNGVVDDSQLPKDRFSAERLKGVDSTLKIQPAKLEDSAVYLCASSPMGGYEQYFGPGTRLTVT.

A few counts support this clone. The chain combines TRBV19 with TRBJ2-1, with D perhaps TRBD2 (7 bases). The CDR3 loop spans 15 amino acids. The germline gives CDR1 LNHDA, CDR2 SQIVND (reference sequence). The V end was cut by 5 bases, the J end by 8 bases, with 19 bases between. As DNA, the CDR3 is TGTGCCAGTAGTCTGGGGGCGGGAGATACCGATGAGCAGTTCTTC. Translation gives CASSLGAGDTDEQFF.

This clone is a singleton in its sample. This chain connects TRBV11-3 to TRBJ2-5, with 14 bases identical to TRBD2. Germline V gene data show CDR1 as SGHNT and CDR2 as YENEEA. The length of the CDR3 is 21 residues. V lost 0 bases, J lost 2 bases, and 14 bases stayed unmatched. The CDR3 loop reads CASSLEFFAGLAGVGQETQYF. In DNA, the CDR3 is TGTGCCAGCAGCTTAGAGTTTTTTGCGGGACTAGCGGGAGTGGGACAAGAGACCCAGTACTTC. The full variable domain, in which reference TRBV11-3 and TRBJ2-5 provide the parts outside the CDR3, is EAGVVQSPRYKIIEKKQPVAFWCNPISGHNTLYWYLQNLGQGPELLIRYENEEAVDDSQLPKDRFSAERLKGVDSTLKIQPAELGDSAVYLCASSLEFFAGLAGVGQETQYFGPGTRLLVL.

The J gene is TRBJ2-1, the V gene TRBV5-4, with 9 bases aligning to TRBD2. Germline values: CDR1 SGHNT, CDR2 YYREEE (reference sequence). V trimming: 0 bases; J trimming: 3 bases; junction bases outside the gene matches: 4. CDR3 length equals 16 residues. This CDR3 reads CASSLAAGGLYNEQFF. The CDR3 bases are TGTGCCAGCAGCTTGGCAGCGGGGGGCCTCTACAATGAGCAGTTCTTC.

This clone was recorded once. J is TRBJ2-7 and V is TRBV6-5; TRBD1 might be the D (7 bases). CDR1 and CDR2 from the germline V gene are MNHEY and SVGAGI. The CDR3 has 13 amino acids. The V and J ends lost 6 bases and 3 bases respectively, with 12 bases between them. CDR3 amino acids: CASRRQGGYEQYF. As DNA, the CDR3 is TGTGCCAGCAGACGACAGGGAGGCTACGAGCAGTACTTC.

This chain links TRBV10-2 with TRBJ2-1; the D is unclear. CDR1 and CDR2 (germline): WSHSY, SAAADI. This CDR3 region has 13 residues. V lost 5 bases to trimming and J lost 6 bases, with 11 bases between them. The CDR3 is CASSSSPANEQFF. For the CDR3, the DNA is TGCGCCAGCAGTAGTAGCCCTGCCAATGAGCAGTTCTTC.

V gene TRBV2 combines with J gene TRBJ1-2; TRBD1 might be the D (5 bases). Germline CDR1 reads SNHLY; CDR2 reads FYNNEI. The CDR3 is made up of 13 amino acids. Trimming took 8 bases from V and 7 from J, leaving 17 bases between them. In DNA form, the CDR3 reads TGTGCCAGCGGAATTGGGGGAAGGGCTGGCTACACCTTC. This gives the protein CASGIGGRAGYTF.

The chain recombines TRBV11-3 with TRBJ1-1; D unclear. Trimming took off 5 bases at V and 4 bases at J, with 14 bases between the two ends. Germline CDR1 and CDR2: SGHNT and YENEEA. The CDR3 consists of 14 residues. CDR3 residues: CASSVRRLGTEAFF. In nucleotides, the CDR3 is TGTGCCAGCAGCGTCCGGAGGCTTGGCACTGAAGCTTTCTTT.

The gene calls are TRBV6-6 and TRBJ2-3; no firm D call. Germline values: CDR1 MNHNY, CDR2 SVGAGI (reference sequence). The germline V and J ends were trimmed by 6 bases and 3 bases, with 7 bases remaining between them. This CDR3 comprises 12 residues. Here the CDR3 reads CASSRNTDTQYF. Here the CDR3 DNA reads TGTGCCAGCAGCCGGAATACAGATACGCAGTATTTT.

This clone was seen a single time. The chain is built from TRBV11-2 and TRBJ2-5, with a weak D call TRBD2 (5 bases). Germline assignment: CDR1 SGHAT and CDR2 FQNNGV. V was trimmed by 1 base and J by 8 bases, leaving 8 bases between them. CDR3 length: 12 residues. CDR3 sequence reads: CASSLGGRTQYF. In DNA form, the CDR3 reads TGTGCCAGCAGCTTAGGAGGGAGAACCCAGTACTTC.

The chain joins TRBV5-4 to TRBJ2-1; D not resolved. The V gene's germline CDR1 is SGHNT and CDR2 YYREEE (reference sequence). The CDR3 contains 16 residues. Trimming shortened V by 5 bases and J by 4 bases, and 19 bases separated the two germline ends. The CDR3 sequence: CASRSLTQTPYNEQFF. The CDR3 DNA is TGTGCCAGCAGATCGCTTACACAAACACCTTACAATGAGCAGTTCTTC.

The CDR3 protein is CASSQVTGVYNEQFF. The CDR3 nucleotides read TGTGCCAGCAGCCAAGTGACAGGGGTCTACAATGAGCAGTTCTTC. The chain recombines TRBV3-1 (or the pseudogene TRBV3-2) with TRBJ2-1, with 8 bases lining up with TRBD1. Germline CDR1 and CDR2: LGHDT and YNNKEL (reference sequence). CDR3 length: 15 amino acids. V shed 1 base, J shed 3 bases, and the junction held 2 bases outside the gene matches.

V gene TRBV18 combines with J gene TRBJ2-7, with D unresolved. Germline V gene sequence: CDR1 KGHSH, CDR2 LQKENI. V was cut by 0 bases and J by 5 bases, with 14 bases left in between. The CDR3 has 15 residues. The DNA of the CDR3 is TGTGCCAGCTCACCACCCAACGGCCGTCTGGACGAGCAGTACTTC. Translated: CASSPPNGRLDEQYF.

The chain employs TRBV18 and TRBJ1-1; D is uncertain. Trimming removed 3 bases at V and 3 bases at J, with 8 bases between. Per the germline V gene, CDR1 is KGHSH and CDR2 is LQKENI. This CDR3 is built from 13 residues. The CDR3 DNA sequence: TGTGCCAGCTCACCTACGGGATACACTGAAGCTTTCTTT. It specifies CASSPTGYTEAFF.

The chain employs TRBV27 and TRBJ1-2; D call uncertain. Trimming cost V 3 bases and J 4 bases, with 9 bases left between them. CDR3 length: 13 residues. In germline, CDR1 is MNHEY, CDR2 SMNVEV (reference sequence). The CDR3 DNA follows: TGTGCCAGCAGTTTCAAGGCCGCCTATGGCTACACCTTC. This codes for CASSFKAAYGYTF.

The chain carries TRBV12-5 and TRBJ1-3; the match to TRBD1 covers 9 bases. This CDR3 is 20 amino acids long. Germline lookup yields CDR1 LGHNT and CDR2 FRNRAP. Unmatched junction bases numbered 19, after V lost 5 bases and J lost 2 bases. Here the CDR3 reads CASGPPFGRTGDKAGNTIYF. CDR3 nucleotide sequence: TGTGCTAGTGGTCCCCCTTTTGGAAGGACAGGGGATAAGGCTGGAAACACCATATATTTT.

V is TRBV7-3 and J is TRBJ1-2; D is perhaps TRBD1 (5 bases). Germline V gives CDR1 SGHTA, CDR2 FQGTGA. The CDR3 spans 13 residues. The V end was cut by 0 bases, the J end by 3 bases, with 5 bases between. CDR3 in amino acids: CASSLTRDYGYTF. Written as DNA, the CDR3 is TGTGCCAGCAGCTTAACCAGGGACTATGGCTACACCTTC. Full variable domain (rest looked up from reference TRBV7-3 and TRBJ1-2): GAGVSQTPSNKVTEKGKYVELRCDPISGHTALYWYRQSLGQGPEFLIYFQGTGAADDSGLPNDRFFAVRPEGSVSTLKIQRTERGDSAVYLCASSLTRDYGYTFGSGTRLTVV.

J is TRBJ1-2 and V is TRBV5-5, with 7 nucleotides matching TRBD1. The V gene's germline CDR1 is SGHKS and CDR2 YYEKEE (reference sequence). The CDR3 length is 17 residues. Germline trimming cut 4 bases from V and 5 bases from J; bases unmatched to any gene: 17. The CDR3 spells CASSPRTGFSKLYGYTF. The CDR3, as DNA: TGTGCCAGCAGCCCTAGGACAGGATTTTCTAAACTGTATGGCTACACCTTC.

The chain has TRBV29-1 and TRBJ2-6; D call uncertain. This CDR3 comprises 13 residues. CDR1 and CDR2 from the germline V gene are SQVTM and ANQGSEA. The V end was cut by 4 bases, the J end by 0 bases, with 4 bases between. CDR3 protein: CSVATSGANVLTF. CDR3 coding DNA: TGCAGCGTTGCGACCTCTGGGGCCAACGTCCTGACTTTC.

This clone occurred once. V gene TRBV7-9 combines with J gene TRBJ1-1; 9 bases map to TRBD1. Per germline, CDR1 SEHNR and CDR2 FQNEAQ (reference sequence). This CDR3 has 14 residues. Losses at the gene ends were 5 bases for V and 4 bases for J; bases not matched to a gene: 5. The CDR3 DNA sequence: TGTGCCAGCAGCCCACAGGGGGCGGGCACTGAAGCTTTCTTT. Its protein product is CASSPQGAGTEAFF.

This sequence joins TRBV14 and TRBJ2-1, with D tentatively TRBD1 or TRBD2 (5 bases each). V lost 2 bases and J lost 5, with 22 bases in between. Per the germline V gene, CDR1 is SGHDN and CDR2 is FVKESK. This CDR3 is 18 amino acids long. The CDR3 DNA follows: TGTGCCAGCAGCCAACAGCTACCCGCTACCGGGGCAAACAATGAGCAGTTCTTC. Translating it yields CASSQQLPATGANNEQFF.

In its sample, this clone was seen once. V and J are TRBV5-1 and TRBJ1-3; D is ambiguous. Trimming removed 3 bases at V and 0 bases at J, with 13 bases between. The germline CDR1 and CDR2 sequences are SGHRS and YFSETQ. The CDR3 covers 16 residues. CDR3 DNA: TGCGCCAGCAGCTCGGAACTGCGGGGCTCTGGAAACACCATATATTTT. It encodes CASSSELRGSGNTIYF.

The V gene is TRBV10-1, the J gene TRBJ2-3; no definite D call. CDR1 is WNHNN and CDR2 is SYGVQD in the germline V gene (reference sequence). This CDR3 spans 14 amino acids. V lost 3 bases and J 0 bases, leaving 7 bases between the germline ends. The CDR3 sequence is CASSDRASTDTQYF. The CDR3 bases are TGCGCCAGCAGTGACAGAGCTAGCACAGATACGCAGTATTTT.

V usage is TRBV19 and J usage is TRBJ1-2; no reliable D call. Germline V gives CDR1 LNHDA, CDR2 SQIVND (reference sequence). Trimming cost V 3 bases and J 8 bases, with 7 bases left between them. There are 11 residues in the CDR3. The CDR3 DNA is TGTGCCAGTAGTATTCCGGGGGGCTACACCTTC. Translated: CASSIPGGYTF. Full variable domain (outside the CDR3, taken from reference TRBV19 and TRBJ1-2): DGGITQSPKYLFRKEGQNVTLSCEQNLNHDAMYWYRQDPGQGLRLIYYSQIVNDFQKGDIAEGYSVSREKKESFPLTVTSAQKNPTAFYLCASSIPGGYTFGSGTRLTVV.

The V call is TRBV3-1 (or the pseudogene TRBV3-2), the J call TRBJ1-2; TRBD1 might be the D (6 bases). In germline, CDR1 is LGHDT, CDR2 YNNKEL (reference sequence). V gave up 2 bases and J gave up 5 bases, with 12 bases separating them. The CDR3 spans 14 residues. CDR3 loop: CASSQRDKRYGYTF. Here the CDR3 DNA reads TGTGCCAGCAGCCAAAGGGACAAAAGATATGGCTACACCTTC.